This T cell receptor beta chain was identified during a study of cytotoxic CD8 clonotypes in ibrutinib-treated CLL (dated by TCRdb to the early 2020s). Looking at the study overall: The cohort included about 15 treatment-naive and 11 to 12 relapsed/refractory patients; some 18 were IGHV unmutated. All remission and progressive disease samples were collected while patients were still receiving ibrutinib. Longitudinal samples were obtainable from about 30% of the 86 participants in the trial. The response samples were drawn at a median of 12 months into treatment, with a range of about 6 to 40 months. On average, each sample had hundreds of thousands of productive templates and almost 95,000 productive rearrangements. Responses were partial in around 24 patients and complete in 2; after median about 68 months follow-up, 14 stayed in remission and around 12 progressed. Cryopreserved peripheral blood mononuclear cells were collected at three points: before therapy, at response, and at either sustained remission or disease progression.

Notes on this clone: What antigen it recognizes has not been identified. Per-base qualities were not stored, and no clone one base away is much larger.

Measured from the cysteine to the phenylalanine, the CDR3 is 14 residues long. The retained sequence is limited to the CDR3, 42 bases, with the frame set at the first base. V is pared back by 6 bases and J by 3 bases, with 14 bases lying between the germline termini. Sequences MDHEN (CDR1) and SYDVKM (CDR2) are obtained from the germline V gene. In the paper's terms, the time point label means: around 2 years on ibrutinib. For TCR beta library preparation, roughly 2.2 micrograms of genomic DNA was extracted from cryopreserved PBMCs. High-throughput TCR beta sequencing was performed on longitudinal blood samples from CLL patients receiving ibrutinib monotherapy. Patients were enrolled in a phase 2 open-label single-center ibrutinib monotherapy trial. Paper-wide results and their limitations: Baseline clonality exceeded that of age-matched healthy donors and correlated strongly with circulating CD8+ T-cell counts. Public clonotypes were rare and either contracted or stayed stable during treatment, and the rise in clonality at ibrutinib response reflected the expansion of private clonotypes. Sampling times were not matched between patients in sustained remission and patients whose disease was progressing, and lymph node repertoires were not examined. An increase in clonality was observed at ibrutinib response, with clonality remaining stable during sustained remission and falling back toward baseline at progression.

On a MiSeq, deep resolution sequencing aimed for a depth between 1 in 1 million and 1 in 200,000 T cells, with each clonotype covered approximately 9.8x on average. The immunoSEQ hsTCRB Kit was used to generate TCR beta libraries. The study's processing was this. The data were analyzed with ImmunoSEQ Analyzer and ImmunoSEQ Data Assistant, and V, D and J gene assignments followed IMGT definitions. Clonality, with values ranging from 0 to 1, was calculated as one minus the normalized Shannon entropy of productive rearrangement frequencies. Only overrepresented clonotypes making up at least 0.05% of the repertoire of each patient were included in the public clonotype analysis. About twelve repertoires from age-matched healthy donors, obtained from immuneACCESS, served as clonality controls. TCRdb holds this immuneACCESS table with in-frame rearrangements only. Some clones are missing; in checked studies, unresolved V genes explain under half, and the rest has no known cause. The D gene and trimming were derived from the DNA, and the V and J assignments and clone size from that table. This sample lists roughly 250,000 clones; 70% were detected once. Together, the top ten hold just over 15% of the sample.

The chain was built from TRBV28 and TRBJ1-1; the D gene remains uncertain. Sequenced here: PBMCs, sampled after 24 months of ibrutinib treatment. This receptor was taken from a human donor with chronic lymphocytic leukemia. Here the CDR3 is given as CASSPSWEDTEAFF. The nucleotide sequence reads TGTGCCAGCAGCCCCTCATGGGAGGACACTGAAGCTTTCTTT.